This TCR beta chain was observed in a study of radiation and T cells in renal cell carcinoma. Study-wide findings and caveats: Top tumor clonotypes rose in blood 2 weeks post-radiation, then contracted.

Time point here: baseline pretreatment blood. Treatment: 15 Gy SBRT to primary tumor, nephrectomy 4 weeks later. Serial blood draws occurred at baseline and 2 and 4 weeks post-SBRT. This renal cell carcinoma was of the clear cell type. Here immunoSEQ multiplex PCR was the method, and the copy in TCRdb shows in-frame clones only, minus some. Here the sample spans roughly 130,000 clones, more than 70% being singletons. The CDR3 has 22 amino acids. Germline V gives CDR1 ENHRY, CDR2 SYGVKD. The V gene end was trimmed by 4 bases and the J gene end by 2 bases; junction bases not matched to a gene: 19. In regard to this clone: Its specificity is unknown.

Sequencing used blood, obtained from a patient whose treatment included radiotherapy and nephrectomy. J is TRBJ2-3 and V is TRBV10-3, with 15 bases identical to TRBD2. The sequence derives from a woman aged 45-59 years with renal cell carcinoma. The CDR3 bases are TGTGCCATCAGTGTGAGAAGGCGGCCCGGGACTAGCGGGGGGCTAAACACAGATACGCAGTATTTT. It encodes CAISVRRRPGTSGGLNTDTQYF.